A selection of T cell receptor beta chains follows, all from one sample in a study of T cell responses to AZD1222 COVID-19 vaccine. Data came from immunoSEQ multiplex PCR; TCRdb stores just in-frame clones and leaves some out. The sample holds 100,000 or so clones, 65% to 90% seen once. The sample in question was peripheral blood, obtained on day 0 of AZD1222 vaccination. The receptor source for this set is an adult in good health. Each CDR3 is given with its conserved first and last residue. The order of the fields is D gene, V gene, clone size, J gene, CDR3 DNA, CDR3 protein. A D gene is named only where the DNA matches it firmly. Only part of the rows carry a size: once, few, many, or a class if the clone is expanded.

d_call: -; v_call: TRBV5-5; clone_size: -; j_call: TRBJ1-6; cdr3_nt: TGTGCCAGCAGCTTTTCAGGGGATTATAATTCACCCCTCCACTTT; cdr3_aa: CASSFSGDYNSPLHF
d_call: TRBD1; v_call: TRBV4-2; clone_size: -; j_call: TRBJ2-1; cdr3_nt: TGTGCCAGCAGCCTACCGGGACAGGGGCTCAATGAGCAGTTCTTC; cdr3_aa: CASSLPGQGLNEQFF
d_call: -; v_call: TRBV4-2; clone_size: -; j_call: TRBJ2-1; cdr3_nt: TGTGCCAGCAGCCAAGATGGTGTGGCTAGCGCGAGCTCCTACAATGAGCAGTTCTTC; cdr3_aa: CASSQDGVASASSYNEQFF
d_call: -; v_call: TRBV7-9; clone_size: -; j_call: TRBJ2-7; cdr3_nt: TGTGCCAGCAGCTTATCGGGGGCCCCCTACGAGCAGTACTTC; cdr3_aa: CASSLSGAPYEQYF
d_call: -; v_call: TRBV7-6; clone_size: -; j_call: TRBJ1-4; cdr3_nt: TGTGCCAGCAGCCCCAGCGGTGCGTTCTCGGTTGGAGAAAAACTGTTTTTT; cdr3_aa: CASSPSGAFSVGEKLFF
d_call: TRBD2; v_call: TRBV7-2; clone_size: -; j_call: TRBJ2-2; cdr3_nt: TGTGCCAGCATCTTTCCCGGGACTAGGACCGGGGAGCTGTTTTTT; cdr3_aa: CASIFPGTRTGELFF
d_call: -; v_call: TRBV12-3/TRBV12-4; clone_size: -; j_call: TRBJ2-2; cdr3_nt: TGTGCCAGCAGTGTAGGAGGAGCCGGGGAGCTGTTTTTT; cdr3_aa: CASSVGGAGELFF
d_call: -; v_call: TRBV19; clone_size: -; j_call: TRBJ1-1; cdr3_nt: TGTGCCAGTAGTATAGGAGGGGGATCCCCAGAAGCTTTCTTT; cdr3_aa: CASSIGGGSPEAFF
d_call: -; v_call: TRBV5-5; clone_size: -; j_call: TRBJ2-7; cdr3_nt: TGTGCCAGCAGCTTGGCTGCGGGGCCCGTCTACGAGCAGTACTTC; cdr3_aa: CASSLAAGPVYEQYF
d_call: -; v_call: TRBV7-8; clone_size: -; j_call: TRBJ1-2; cdr3_nt: TGTGCCAGCAGCTTAGGGAGGTCATGGCTAAGGGGGTATGGCTACACCTTC; cdr3_aa: CASSLGRSWLRGYGYTF
d_call: -; v_call: TRBV5-5; clone_size: -; j_call: TRBJ1-6; cdr3_nt: TGTGCCAGCAGCCCCCTGTCTGCTGGACAGAGTAATTCACCCCTCCACTTT; cdr3_aa: CASSPLSAGQSNSPLHF
d_call: TRBD2; v_call: TRBV19; clone_size: -; j_call: TRBJ2-2; cdr3_nt: TGTGCCAGTAGGATCGCGGGAGTGGACACCGGGGAGCTGTTTTTT; cdr3_aa: CASRIAGVDTGELFF
d_call: TRBD1; v_call: TRBV15; clone_size: -; j_call: TRBJ1-2; cdr3_nt: TGTGCCACCAGCACCTGGGACAGGGACTATGGCTACACCTTC; cdr3_aa: CATSTWDRDYGYTF
d_call: TRBD1; v_call: TRBV5-1; clone_size: -; j_call: TRBJ1-3; cdr3_nt: TGCGCCAGCAGCATGGACAGGGTATCTGGAAACACCATATATTTT; cdr3_aa: CASSMDRVSGNTIYF
d_call: -; v_call: TRBV9; clone_size: -; j_call: TRBJ1-5; cdr3_nt: TGTGCCAGCAGCGAGGGTGTCAATCAGCCCCAGCATTTT; cdr3_aa: CASSEGVNQPQHF
d_call: -; v_call: TRBV19; clone_size: -; j_call: TRBJ2-7; cdr3_nt: TGTGCCAGTAGGCCGGGACACGGAGCCTACGAGCAGTACTTC; cdr3_aa: CASRPGHGAYEQYF
d_call: -; v_call: TRBV5-1; clone_size: -; j_call: TRBJ1-2; cdr3_nt: TGCGCCAGCAGCTTGTATTTCCAGGATGGCTACACCTTC; cdr3_aa: CASSLYFQDGYTF
d_call: TRBD1; v_call: TRBV2; clone_size: -; j_call: TRBJ2-5; cdr3_nt: TGTGCCAGCAGGGCAGACAGGGGGCAAGAGACCCAGTACTTC; cdr3_aa: CASRADRGQETQYF
d_call: -; v_call: TRBV7-9; clone_size: -; j_call: TRBJ1-1; cdr3_nt: TGTGCCAGCAGCAAATTCAAGGACACTGAAGCTTTCTTT; cdr3_aa: CASSKFKDTEAFF
d_call: -; v_call: TRBV11-2; clone_size: -; j_call: TRBJ1-2; cdr3_nt: TGTGCCAGCAGCCCGGGGTACTATGGCTACACCTTC; cdr3_aa: CASSPGYYGYTF
d_call: -; v_call: TRBV7-6; clone_size: once; j_call: TRBJ2-5; cdr3_nt: TGTGCCAGCAGCTTAGCGGGTCCCGGAGAGACCCAGTACTTC; cdr3_aa: CASSLAGPGETQYF
d_call: -; v_call: TRBV25-1; clone_size: -; j_call: TRBJ2-3; cdr3_nt: TGTGCCAGCAGTGATTTTCGGATCACAGATACGCAGTATTTT; cdr3_aa: CASSDFRITDTQYF
d_call: -; v_call: TRBV7-9; clone_size: -; j_call: TRBJ1-5; cdr3_nt: TGTGCCAGCAGCTTAGCAGGGAACTATAGCAATCAGCCCCAGCATTTT; cdr3_aa: CASSLAGNYSNQPQHF
d_call: TRBD2; v_call: TRBV28; clone_size: -; j_call: TRBJ2-7; cdr3_nt: TGTGCCAGCAGCGTCAGAGCGGGAGGAGCCTACGAGCAGTACTTC; cdr3_aa: CASSVRAGGAYEQYF
d_call: TRBD1; v_call: TRBV11-3; clone_size: -; j_call: TRBJ1-1; cdr3_nt: TGTGCCAGCATACACTCACAGGGGGTGAACACTGAAGCTTTCTTT; cdr3_aa: CASIHSQGVNTEAFF
d_call: -; v_call: TRBV4-1; clone_size: -; j_call: TRBJ1-2; cdr3_nt: TGCGCCAGCAGCCAAGGTGGGGCGGGAGGCCAGGTTTATGGCTACACCTTC; cdr3_aa: CASSQGGAGGQVYGYTF
d_call: -; v_call: TRBV27; clone_size: -; j_call: TRBJ2-1; cdr3_nt: TGTGCCAGCTTCTTCAGGGACCCACTAAACAATGAGCAGTTCTTC; cdr3_aa: CASFFRDPLNNEQFF
d_call: TRBD2; v_call: TRBV11-3; clone_size: -; j_call: TRBJ2-7; cdr3_nt: TGTGCCAGCAGGCCTAGGAGCGGGATCGGCGAGCAGTACTTC; cdr3_aa: CASRPRSGIGEQYF
d_call: TRBD1; v_call: TRBV29-1; clone_size: once; j_call: TRBJ2-1; cdr3_nt: TGCAGCGTTTCCGGGACAGGGACCTACAATGAGCAGTTCTTC; cdr3_aa: CSVSGTGTYNEQFF
d_call: -; v_call: TRBV2; clone_size: once; j_call: TRBJ1-1; cdr3_nt: TGTGCCAGCAGGTCAATCGGGACGGTGAACACTGAAGCTTTCTTT; cdr3_aa: CASRSIGTVNTEAFF
d_call: TRBD1; v_call: TRBV27; clone_size: -; j_call: TRBJ1-2; cdr3_nt: TGTGCCAGCAGTTCAAATCAGGGGGCCCATGGCTACACCTTC; cdr3_aa: CASSSNQGAHGYTF
d_call: TRBD2; v_call: TRBV11-2; clone_size: -; j_call: TRBJ2-7; cdr3_nt: TGTGCCAGCAGCTTAGGGACTAGCACCTACGAGCAGTACTTC; cdr3_aa: CASSLGTSTYEQYF
d_call: -; v_call: TRBV4-2; clone_size: -; j_call: TRBJ2-3; cdr3_nt: TGTGCCAGCAGCCAAGAGTCGGCGCCTCGCACAGATACGCAGTATTTT; cdr3_aa: CASSQESAPRTDTQYF
d_call: -; v_call: TRBV30; clone_size: -; j_call: TRBJ1-1; cdr3_nt: TGTGCCTGGAGTGTATCTCAGAACACTGAAGCTTTCTTT; cdr3_aa: CAWSVSQNTEAFF
d_call: -; v_call: TRBV6-4; clone_size: -; j_call: TRBJ1-1; cdr3_nt: TGTGCCAGCAAACGTCAGATGAACACTGAAGCTTTCTTT; cdr3_aa: CASKRQMNTEAFF
d_call: TRBD1; v_call: TRBV6-5; clone_size: -; j_call: TRBJ2-7; cdr3_nt: TGTGCCAGCAGTACCTTGGACAGGGGGTCCTACGAGCAGTACTTC; cdr3_aa: CASSTLDRGSYEQYF
d_call: -; v_call: TRBV18; clone_size: -; j_call: TRBJ2-1; cdr3_nt: TGTGCCAGCTCACCAGGTACAGACAATGAGCAGTTCTTC; cdr3_aa: CASSPGTDNEQFF
d_call: TRBD1; v_call: TRBV19; clone_size: -; j_call: TRBJ1-6; cdr3_nt: TGTGCCAGTAGACTTAGGGGGCTCCGATCACCCCTCCACTTT; cdr3_aa: CASRLRGLRSPLHF
d_call: -; v_call: TRBV27; clone_size: -; j_call: TRBJ2-5; cdr3_nt: TGTGCCAGCAGCTCCAGGGGATCGGTAGAGACCCAGTACTTC; cdr3_aa: CASSSRGSVETQYF
d_call: -; v_call: TRBV7-2; clone_size: -; j_call: TRBJ2-6; cdr3_nt: TGTGCCAGCAGCTTAGCTTCCCGGGCTGGGGCCAACGTCCTGACTTTC; cdr3_aa: CASSLASRAGANVLTF
d_call: -; v_call: TRBV27; clone_size: -; j_call: TRBJ2-1; cdr3_nt: TGTGCCAGCAGTTTAGCTCTCTCCTACAATGAGCAGTTCTTC; cdr3_aa: CASSLALSYNEQFF
d_call: TRBD1; v_call: TRBV25-1; clone_size: -; j_call: TRBJ1-4; cdr3_nt: TGTGCCAGCAGTGAATATTGGACAGGGGGAGAAAAACTGTTTTTT; cdr3_aa: CASSEYWTGGEKLFF
d_call: -; v_call: TRBV4-1; clone_size: -; j_call: TRBJ1-6; cdr3_nt: TGCGCCAGCAGCCAAGAAAGAAACTATAATTCACCCCTCCACTTT; cdr3_aa: CASSQERNYNSPLHF
d_call: -; v_call: TRBV27; clone_size: -; j_call: TRBJ2-7; cdr3_nt: TGTGCCAGCAGTTTTTGGGTTTCCGGGGTTGCCGAGCAGTACTTC; cdr3_aa: CASSFWVSGVAEQYF
d_call: TRBD1; v_call: TRBV7-8; clone_size: -; j_call: TRBJ1-1; cdr3_nt: TGTGCCAGCAGCTTAGCGGGGCTACCGGGACAGGGAGGATCGAGAAGGACTGAAGCTTTCTTT; cdr3_aa: CASSLAGLPGQGGSRRTEAFF
d_call: -; v_call: TRBV10-1; clone_size: -; j_call: TRBJ1-6; cdr3_nt: TGCGCCAGCAGTGAGTCGAGGGGAAAGGGCCCGCCGACACCCCTCCACTTT; cdr3_aa: CASSESRGKGPPTPLHF
d_call: -; v_call: TRBV6-4; clone_size: -; j_call: TRBJ2-7; cdr3_nt: TGTGCCAGCAGCCCCGTCTATGGGGCCTACGAGCAGTACTTC; cdr3_aa: CASSPVYGAYEQYF
d_call: -; v_call: TRBV5-1; clone_size: -; j_call: TRBJ2-1; cdr3_nt: TGCGCCAGCAGCGTAACTACCCTCAACAATGAGCAGTTCTTC; cdr3_aa: CASSVTTLNNEQFF
d_call: TRBD2; v_call: TRBV12-5; clone_size: -; j_call: TRBJ2-1; cdr3_nt: TGTGCTAGTGGTTCCACTAGCGGGGCCTACAATGAGCAGTTCTTC; cdr3_aa: CASGSTSGAYNEQFF
d_call: -; v_call: TRBV21-1; clone_size: -; j_call: TRBJ1-1; cdr3_nt: TGTGCCAGCAGCAATGGGGGGGTTGAAGCTTTCTTT; cdr3_aa: CASSNGGVEAFF
d_call: -; v_call: TRBV11-3; clone_size: -; j_call: TRBJ2-2; cdr3_nt: TGTGCCAGCAGCCCACTCGGTTTCACCGGGGAGCTGTTTTTT; cdr3_aa: CASSPLGFTGELFF
d_call: -; v_call: TRBV30; clone_size: once; j_call: TRBJ1-2; cdr3_nt: TGTGCCTGGAGTCCCCCACCGATCCGGGACACTTATAACTATGGCTACACCTTC; cdr3_aa: CAWSPPPIRDTYNYGYTF
d_call: -; v_call: TRBV7-9; clone_size: once; j_call: TRBJ2-1; cdr3_nt: TGTGCCAGCAGGGAGAGTGGGGGGCTCTTTGAGCAGTTCTTC; cdr3_aa: CASRESGGLFEQFF
d_call: TRBD1; v_call: TRBV6-1; clone_size: few; j_call: TRBJ2-1; cdr3_nt: TGTGCCAGCAGTGATCTGGCAGGGGGCAACAATGAGCAGTTCTTC; cdr3_aa: CASSDLAGGNNEQFF